The following is a TCR beta chain sequence with its context. Its antigen is still unknown. This sample was included in a study of T cells after yellow fever vaccination. CDR3 length equals 12 residues. The V gene lost 4 bases and the J gene lost 7 bases, with 11 bases spanning the gap. Germline V gives CDR1 SGDLS, CDR2 YYNGEE. Overall study findings and caveats: Contaminants from the bulk population, in the form of abundant clonotypes, could be found in FACS-sorted repertoires. Faster peaking, at day 5 versus 15, marked a secondary response that was weaker.

Production of TCR cDNA was by 5'RACE template switching, which also added a universal primer site and UMIs. One entry per CDR3 protein results from TCRdb running MiXCR on the 5' RACE reads. The sample lists a few hundred thousand distinct CDR3 sequences; roughly 10% were seen once. The V and J genes are TRBV9 and TRBJ1-1; possibly TRBD1 for D (5 bases). The sample was PBMCs, taken on the day of the first yellow fever vaccination. The source of this sequence is a man aged 18 to 29 who received the YFV17D yellow fever vaccine. CDR3 sequence reads: CASSSRGSEAFF. DNA of the CDR3: TGTGCCAGCAGCTCCCGGGGGAGTGAAGCTTTCTTT.